This TCR beta chain emerged from a study of CD8+CD57+ T cells in acquired aplastic anemia. Sequencing was done on patients that had shown CD8+CD57+ cell expansion by flow cytometry. Genomic DNA, serving as template, underwent TCR beta VDJ and CDR3 profiling. TCRdb itself ran the reads through MiXCR, one entry per CDR3 protein. The sample shows 260,000 or so distinct CDR3 sequences, approximately 50% of them seen only once. This clonotype was seen at least ten times. CDR1 is MNHNS, CDR2 SASEGT, per germline. V lost 7 bases, J lost 6 bases, and 10 bases lay in between. The CDR3 runs to 12 residues. This receptor was taken from a human donor with aplastic anemia. The rearrangement joins TRBV6-1 to TRBJ2-1; D unresolved. Sequences were obtained from sorted CD4+, CD8+, or CD8+CD57+ T cells (not recorded which) from PBMCs. The CDR3 region has the DNA TGTGCCAGCACCCGGCCTGGCAATGAGCAGTTCTTC. Translating gives CASTRPGNEQFF.